Listed below are T cell receptor beta chains from one sample, sequenced in a study of blood T cell repertoires in COVID-19. Sequencing was performed with immunoSEQ multiplex PCR; in TCRdb, only in-frame clones are kept and a portion is missing. The profile shows tens of thousands of clones, around 90% of them singletons. Sequencing used peripheral blood. The source of these receptors is a man older than 75 with active or convalescent COVID-19. Each CDR3 is given with its conserved first and last residue. The order of the fields is J gene, V gene, D gene, CDR3 length, clone size, CDR3 DNA, CDR3 protein. The D gene is left open where the match is weak. Some rows mark clone size as missing; the rest say once, few, many or name a class of expanded clone.

TRBJ1-3 TRBV25-1 - 14 - TGTGCCAGCAGTGAGGGGGGAGCAGGAAACACCATATATTTT CASSEGGAGNTIYF
TRBJ2-2 TRBV11-2 TRBD2 17 - TGTGCCAGCAGCTTTCCTAGCGGGGGAGGAAACACCGGGGAGCTGTTTTTT CASSFPSGGGNTGELFF
TRBJ1-5 TRBV18 - 14 - TGTGCCAGCTCACCGATGAGGGGAGGGCAGCCCCAGCATTTT CASSPMRGGQPQHF
TRBJ2-1 TRBV30 TRBD2 17 - TGTGCCTGGGAGAACCGCGGGAGGCCAAGCTCCTACAATGAGCAGTTCTTC CAWENRGRPSSYNEQFF
TRBJ2-1 TRBV11-1 TRBD2 15 - TGTGCCAGCAGCTTTGATCGCGGGGGGGCCGATGAGCAGTTCTTC CASSFDRGGADEQFF
TRBJ2-1 TRBV28 TRBD1 13 - TGTGCCAGCAGTTTAGACCGGCGACAGGGTTGTTTCTTC CASSLDRRQGCFF
TRBJ2-2 TRBV9 - 17 - TGTGCCAGCAGCGTAGAGGGAGCGGCGATAAACACCGGGGAGCTGTTTTTT CASSVEGAAINTGELFF
TRBJ1-2 TRBV19 - 13 - TGTGCCAGTAGTATATCCGGGGTTCCGGGCTACACCTTC CASSISGVPGYTF
TRBJ2-3 TRBV24-1 - 15 - TGTGCCACCAGTCAACCTCGGGAGAGTGCAGATACGCAGTATTTT CATSQPRESADTQYF
TRBJ2-5 TRBV28 - 15 - TGTGCCAGCAGTCGAAGGACGGGGGGCCGGGAGACCCAGTACTTC CASSRRTGGRETQYF
TRBJ2-3 TRBV30 TRBD1 15 - TGTGCCTGGAGTCAAACAAGGGGGCCCCTAAGTACGCAGTATTTT CAWSQTRGPLSTQYF
TRBJ1-2 TRBV7-2 - 15 - TGTGCCAGCAGCTCCACAGGAATCTCCGTCGATGGCTACACCTTC CASSSTGISVDGYTF
TRBJ1-4 TRBV27 TRBD1 13 - TGTGCCAGCAGTTCGACAGGGTTCGAAAAACTGTTTTTT CASSSTGFEKLFF
TRBJ1-2 TRBV5-5 TRBD1 12 - TGTGCCTCTTCGACGGGACAGGGGGGAGGCACCTTC CASSTGQGGGTF
TRBJ1-1 TRBV2 - 14 - TGTGCCAGCAGAAAGCGACAGGACGCCACTGAAGCTTTCTTT CASRKRQDATEAFF
TRBJ1-1 TRBV28 - 11 once TGTGCCAGCAGTCCCCGCACTGAAGCTTTCTTT CASSPRTEAFF
TRBJ1-2 TRBV30 - 12 - TGTGCCTGGGCGACAGGATTCTATGGCTACACCTTC CAWATGFYGYTF
TRBJ2-1 TRBV5-1 - 18 - TGCGCCAGCAGCCGCTTGCCGAACACAGCACGCTCCTACAATGAGCAGTTCTTC CASSRLPNTARSYNEQFF
TRBJ1-4 TRBV28 TRBD1 17 few TGTGCCAGCAGTTTACTGACAGGGTCTGCAACTAATGAAAAACTGTTTTTT CASSLLTGSATNEKLFF
TRBJ1-4 TRBV9 TRBD1 14 - TGTGCCAGCAGCGCAGAGACAGGGGACGAAAAACTGTTTTTT CASSAETGDEKLFF
TRBJ1-5 TRBV5-1 - 15 - TGCGCCAGCAGGAGGGGAACAGGGAGAAGTCAGCCCCAGCATTTT CASRRGTGRSQPQHF
TRBJ2-2 TRBV4-2 - 16 - TGTGCCAGCAGCCAGTTACAGGTTTCCAACGCCGGGGAGCTGTTTTTT CASSQLQVSNAGELFF
TRBJ2-2 TRBV6-4 TRBD2 17 - TGTGCCAGCAGCGCTGGGACTAGCGGATTTAACACCGGGGAGCTGTTTTTT CASSAGTSGFNTGELFF
TRBJ2-1 TRBV5-1 TRBD2 16 once TGCGCCAGCAGCGGCGGGGGGGCCATCTATTACAATGAGCAGTTCTTC CASSGGGAIYYNEQFF
TRBJ2-5 TRBV6-5 TRBD1 15 - TGTGCCAGCAGCCGGGTAGGGACAGAATTGGAGACCCAGTACTTC CASSRVGTELETQYF
TRBJ1-2 TRBV10-3 - 16 - TGTGCCATCAAGGCGGCAGAGAGTCTTTTAAACTATGGCTACACCTTC CAIKAAESLLNYGYTF
TRBJ1-2 TRBV5-6 TRBD1 15 - TGTGCCAGCAGCTTTGACAGGGTCGTTAACTATGGCTACACCTTC CASSFDRVVNYGYTF